This T cell receptor (beta chain) stems from a study of blood T cell repertoires in COVID-19. In the source study's methods: Estimated nucleated cell counts came from reference gene primer amplification. The method was immunoSEQ multiplex PCR; TCRdb's version includes in-frame clones alone and lacks a portion of them. That table furnishes V, J and clone size, whereas the DNA furnished D and trimming. The table has 200,000 or so clones, 80% to 90% seen once. The CDR3 is made up of 13 amino acids. The ends were cut back, 2 bases at V and 2 bases at J, with 6 bases in the middle. Germline V lookup: CDR1 WSHSY, CDR2 SAAADI. Participant ages covered about 18 to 89 years across 25 or so US areas. Participants' own reports of clinical history determined their cohort assignment.

The receptor's source is a woman between 40 and 55 years old with acute COVID-19. Sequencing used PBMCs or T cells enriched from blood (not recorded which). This chain uses TRBV10-2 with TRBJ1-2; no reliable D call. In nucleotides, the CDR3 is TGCGCCAGCAGTGAGGCCGGGAACTATGGCTACACCTTC. It codes for CASSEAGNYGYTF.